Following are 11 T cell receptor beta chains from one sample sequenced in a study of STAT3 mutations in large granular lymphocyte leukemia. These receptors' targets are unknown. Study results and limitations: In T-cell large granular lymphocyte leukemia, about half of patients showed multiple immunodominant subclonotypes.

The repertoire was sequenced with immunoSEQ multiplex PCR; TCRdb's copy has only in-frame clones and lacks some. The sample carries 37,000 or so clones, 88% recorded once. Material for sequencing was PBMCs. The receptor set was obtained from a human donor with T large granular lymphocyte leukemia. Some clones in this sample may be carry-over from other donors' samples.

The CDR3 reads CSVGHTDTQYF. CDR3 nucleotides: TGCAGCGTTGGACACACAGATACGCAGTATTTT. This sequence joins TRBV29-1 and TRBJ2-3; no definite D call. Germline loops: CDR1 SQVTM, CDR2 ANQGSEA. The CDR3 is 11 amino acids. The V end lost 4 bases, the J end lost 2 bases, and 4 bases lay between the germline ends.

This clone was detected only once. V is TRBV5-1 and J is TRBJ2-2; D is ambiguous. From germline, CDR1 is SGHRS and CDR2 YFSETQ. The CDR3 length is 12 residues. V gave up 6 bases and J gave up 8 bases, with 11 bases separating them. The CDR3 here is CASTNPSGELFF. CDR3 DNA: TGCGCCAGCACCAATCCGTCAGGGGAGCTGTTTTTT.

The gene calls are TRBV7-9 and TRBJ1-1, with unresolved D. Trimming pared 1 base from V and 7 bases from J, leaving 7 bases between. This CDR3 is 12 amino acids long. Germline CDR1 and CDR2: SEHNR and FQNEAQ (reference sequence). For the CDR3, the DNA is TGTGCCAGCAGCTTAGTTGGTAGTGAAGCTTTCTTT. This sequence encodes CASSLVGSEAFF.

This clone was observed a single time. This chain joins TRBV19 and TRBJ1-4; maybe TRBD1 (6 bases). The V gene lost 9 bases and the J gene lost 6 bases, with 14 bases spanning the gap. CDR1 and CDR2 (germline): LNHDA, SQIVND (reference sequence). The CDR3 has 13 residues. CDR3 nucleotide sequence: TGTGCCAGCCAACAGGGACCATATGAAAAACTGTTTTTT. Its protein product is CASQQGPYEKLFF. Full variable domain (remainder filled in from reference TRBV19 and TRBJ1-4): DGGITQSPKYLFRKEGQNVTLSCEQNLNHDAMYWYRQDPGQGLRLIYYSQIVNDFQKGDIAEGYSVSREKKESFPLTVTSAQKNPTAFYLCASQQGPYEKLFFGSGTQLSVL.

V is TRBV25-1 and J is TRBJ2-2; D is unresolved. With 4 bases removed from V and 4 bases from J, the gap between germline ends came to 16 bases. The CDR3 runs 16 residues. Germline lookup yields CDR1 MGHDK and CDR2 SYGVNS. This chain's CDR3 is CASSGATAPVTGELFF. The CDR3 coding sequence is TGTGCCAGCAGTGGGGCTACGGCCCCGGTCACCGGGGAGCTGTTTTTT.

The CDR3 region has the DNA TGTGCCAGCAGCAGTCGGACAGGTGCATCCTACGAGCAGTACTTC. The encoded protein is CASSSRTGASYEQYF. The chain carries TRBV6-1 and TRBJ2-7; TRBD1 agrees at 7 bases. The CDR3 has 15 amino acids. Germline assignment: CDR1 MNHNS and CDR2 SASEGT. Germline trimming cut 6 bases from V and 1 base from J; bases unmatched to any gene: 9.

The J gene is TRBJ1-1, the V gene TRBV9; tentative D call: TRBD1 (5 bases). Germline CDR1 is SGDLS and CDR2 is YYNGEE. This CDR3 region has 16 residues. V dropped 2 bases and J dropped 3 bases, with 17 bases sitting between them. The CDR3 loop is CASSVRPAGADTEAFF. Here the CDR3 DNA reads TGTGCCAGCAGCGTGAGACCAGCCGGGGCCGACACTGAAGCTTTCTTT.

For the CDR3, the DNA is TGTGCCACCCTACCTATTAACGGGATGGCCGGGGAGCTGTTTTTT. Translation gives CATLPINGMAGELFF. The chain recombines TRBV10-3 with TRBJ2-2; the D gene is possibly TRBD2 (5 bases). CDR1 and CDR2 (germline): ENHRY, SYGVKD. V was cut by 10 bases and J by 6 bases, with 21 bases left in between. There are 15 residues in the CDR3.

V and J are TRBV7-9 and TRBJ2-3; 7 bases map to TRBD1. With V trimmed by 5 bases and J by 0 bases, 11 bases remained unmatched. The CDR3 runs to 17 residues. In germline, CDR1 is SEHNR, CDR2 FQNEAQ (reference sequence). CDR3 sequence reads: CASSPRRGGGSTDTQYF. The CDR3 DNA follows: TGTGCCAGCAGCCCCAGAAGAGGGGGCGGAAGCACAGATACGCAGTATTTT.

The chain is built from TRBV5-1 and TRBJ1-1; D remains ambiguous. Germline V lookup: CDR1 SGHRS, CDR2 YFSETQ. There are 13 residues in the CDR3. V was pared by 4 bases and J by 1 base, with 8 bases between. CDR3 bases: TGCGCCAGCAGCGTAACAGCGAACACTGAAGCTTTCTTT. It yields the protein CASSVTANTEAFF.

J is TRBJ1-1 and V is TRBV6-5; D not resolved. The V gene's germline CDR1 is MNHEY and CDR2 SVGAGI. The CDR3 runs to 14 residues. Trimming left V 6 bases short and J 1 base short, with 12 bases between. CDR3 in amino acids: CASSPVGENTEAFF. DNA of the CDR3: TGTGCCAGCAGCCCCGTGGGAGAGAACACTGAAGCTTTCTTT.